The 5 T cell receptor beta chains presented below share a single source sample, sequenced in a study of radiation and T cells in renal cell carcinoma. As for time point: baseline pretreatment blood. The treatment here: 15 Gy SBRT to primary tumor, nephrectomy 4 weeks later. The table came from immunoSEQ multiplex PCR; TCRdb's copy has only in-frame clones and leaves some out. The sample includes roughly 120,000 clones, about four fifths seen only once; the top ten take approximately 3%. Specimen: blood, collected from a patient whose treatment included radiotherapy and nephrectomy. These receptors all stem from a woman in her sixties or seventies with renal cell carcinoma.

The chain carries TRBV2 and TRBJ1-2; TRBD1 might be the D (5 bases). V shed 0 bases and J shed 2 bases, with 10 bases lying between them. Germline V lookup: CDR1 SNHLY, CDR2 FYNNEI. The length of the CDR3 is 15 residues. In nucleotides, the CDR3 is TGTGCCAGCAGTGAAGCGCTTCCAGGGAACTATGGCTACACCTTC. This gives the protein CASSEALPGNYGYTF.

The V gene is TRBV27, the J gene TRBJ1-2; no definite D call. Per germline, CDR1 MNHEY and CDR2 SMNVEV (reference sequence). The CDR3 length is 14 residues. V lost 3 bases and J lost 0, with 8 bases in between. As DNA, the CDR3 is TGTGCCAGCAGTTTTACCGGAGCTAACTATGGCTACACCTTC. It is translated as CASSFTGANYGYTF.

CDR3 nucleotide sequence: TGTGCCAGCGGCGTTCCCGGGACTTTCCAAGAGACCCAGTACTTC. It yields the protein CASGVPGTFQETQYF. The rearrangement joins TRBV11-1 to TRBJ2-5; the D gene is possibly TRBD2 (6 bases). Trimming pared 8 bases from V and 1 base from J, leaving 17 bases between. Germline values: CDR1 SGHAT, CDR2 FQDESV (reference sequence). The CDR3 is 15 residues long.

The CDR3 is CASSHQIPRRQGFISYNEQFF. The DNA of the CDR3 is TGCGCCAGCAGTCACCAGATCCCGAGAAGACAGGGTTTCATCTCCTACAATGAGCAGTTCTTC. This rearrangement joins TRBV23-1 to TRBJ2-1; 7 positions match TRBD1. TRBV23-1 is filed as an ORF, its function uncertain. This CDR3 contains 21 residues. Trimming cost V 3 bases and J 0 bases; bases outside gene matches: 20.

The V call is TRBV5-6, the J call TRBJ1-2, with D unresolved. Germline values: CDR1 SGHDT, CDR2 YYEEEE. The ends were cut back, 3 bases at V and 6 bases at J, with 12 bases in the middle. This CDR3 is built from 13 residues. As DNA, the CDR3 is TGTGCCAGCAGCTCGGGGTTGACGGATGGCTACACCTTC. Translating it yields CASSSGLTDGYTF.